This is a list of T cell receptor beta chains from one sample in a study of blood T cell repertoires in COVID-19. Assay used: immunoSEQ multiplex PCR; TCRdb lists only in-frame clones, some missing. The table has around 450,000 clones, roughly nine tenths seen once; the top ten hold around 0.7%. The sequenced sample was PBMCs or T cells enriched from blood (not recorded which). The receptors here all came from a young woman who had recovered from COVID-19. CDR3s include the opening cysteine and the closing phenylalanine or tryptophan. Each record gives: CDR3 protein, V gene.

CDR3aa: CASSLTSGVSTDTQYF
v_gene: TRBV5-4

CDR3aa: CASSDTGGAVSNQPQHF
v_gene: TRBV27

CDR3aa: CASSPRVVALQETQYF
v_gene: TRBV18

CDR3aa: CASSLPQGSDTGELFF
v_gene: TRBV4-2

CDR3aa: CASSPAGVSGANVLTF
v_gene: TRBV5-1

CDR3aa: CASGLTESYEQYF
v_gene: TRBV12-5

CDR3aa: CSVERTEAFF
v_gene: TRBV29-1

CDR3aa: CASMLTVYGYTF
v_gene: TRBV28

CDR3aa: CATSGKGTSGAGGNEQFF
v_gene: TRBV24-1

CDR3aa: CASRPPGGLHEQYF
v_gene: TRBV11-2

CDR3aa: CASSPIGVKRETQYF
v_gene: TRBV4-1

CDR3aa: CASSLFGLATETQYF
v_gene: TRBV5-1

CDR3aa: CASSAWGGAGGYTF
v_gene: TRBV9

CDR3aa: CASSFAGEGQPQHF
v_gene: TRBV27

CDR3aa: CASSRSTGKGTEAFF
v_gene: TRBV7-9

CDR3aa: CASSPRGGNEKLFF
v_gene: TRBV18

CDR3aa: CASSLGEYSNQPQHF
v_gene: TRBV7-2

CDR3aa: CASSLASGFGYTF
v_gene: TRBV12-3/TRBV12-4

CDR3aa: CAWSTGTTRRETQYF
v_gene: TRBV30

CDR3aa: CASSRTGEAFF
v_gene: TRBV6-5